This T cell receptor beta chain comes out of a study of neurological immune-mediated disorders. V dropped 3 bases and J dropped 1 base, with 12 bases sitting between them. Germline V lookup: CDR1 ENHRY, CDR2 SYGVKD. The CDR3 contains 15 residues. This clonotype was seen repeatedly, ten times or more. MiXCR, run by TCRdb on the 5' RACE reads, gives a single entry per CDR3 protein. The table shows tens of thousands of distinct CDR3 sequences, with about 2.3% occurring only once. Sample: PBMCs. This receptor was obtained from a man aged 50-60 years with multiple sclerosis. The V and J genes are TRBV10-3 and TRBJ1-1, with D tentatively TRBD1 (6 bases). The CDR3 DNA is TGTGCCATCAGTGATGGGGGGGCGCGGAACACTGAAGCTTTCTTT. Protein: CAISDGGARNTEAFF.